The present entry profiles one TCR beta chain with its context. This specimen belongs to a study of patients and donors after allogeneic stem cell transplantation. A single record per CDR3 protein comes from TCRdb applying MiXCR to the RT-PCR reads. The sample yields approximately 200,000 distinct CDR3 sequences, 14% seen once. Germline CDR1 MNHNS, CDR2 SASEGT. The CDR3 consists of 14 residues. Trimming removed 6 bases at V and 5 bases at J, with 14 bases between. This TCR was recovered from a human donor who was either an allogeneic HSCT recipient or a stem cell or donor lymphocyte infusion donor (not recorded which). It is not recorded whose cells these are; they may come from a transplant donor. The chain employs TRBV6-1 and TRBJ2-1, with unresolved D. The source material was blood, either unsorted or a sorted T cell fraction (not recorded which). CDR3 bases: TGTGCCAGCAGCAGGAGACCAGCCGACAATGAGCAGTTCTTC. Its translation: CASSRRPADNEQFF.